The source of this T cell receptor (beta chain) is a study of T cells in Graves' hyperthyroidism and ophthalmopathy. General study findings and limits: Within blood appeared most thyroid clonotypes that had expanded above 0.001.

It was RNA transcripts that yielded the amplified TCR beta CDR3 regions. Carried out on the TCR CDR3, a first-round RT-PCR used the HTBI primer set. TCRdb independently ran MiXCR on the multiplex PCR reads; one entry per CDR3 protein. Found here are 660,000 or so distinct CDR3 sequences, just under 45% of them singletons; the top ten hold roughly 6.5%. This clonotype was detected only a few times. What it binds is not known. Diagnosis rested on symptoms, serum thyroxine and TRAb, thyroid ultrasound, and orbital computed tomography. This CDR3 is built from 13 residues. V shed 6 bases and J shed 11 bases, with 16 bases lying between them. Germline-derived CDR1 and CDR2 are MNHEY and SVGAGI.

The rearrangement links TRBV6-5 to TRBJ1-4, with no clear D. The material sequenced was peripheral blood or thyroid tissue (not recorded which). This receptor was taken from an adult man with Graves' disease, either hyperthyroidism or ophthalmopathy (not recorded which). Here the CDR3 DNA reads TGTGCCAGCAGCGATAACTGGATGAGGAAACTGTTTTTT. Amino acid sequence: CASSDNWMRKLFF.